The clone carrying this T cell receptor beta chain was recorded only once. No antigen is known for it. Finnish infants who were healthy and having corrective surgery for congenital heart defects made up the donors. Genomic DNA was extracted from every available blood leukocyte. Germline V gene data show CDR1 as SGHTS and CDR2 as YDEGEE. V dropped 0 bases and J dropped 3 bases, with 12 bases sitting between them. The CDR3 consists of 15 residues. This sample is drawn from a study of human thymus T cells. Study-wide results and caveats: Both thymic and peripheral blood repertoires showed apparently biased V and J usage.

The assay was immunoSEQ multiplex PCR, and TCRdb's table has in-frame clones only and misses some. The data show approximately 46,000 clones, with 95% seen just once and 0.15% to 0.2% held by the top ten. This TCR was recovered from a girl under two years old with a congenital heart defect but otherwise immunologically healthy. Sequenced material: blood. This chain links TRBV5-8 with TRBJ1-1; D may be TRBD1 (6 bases). CDR3 in amino acids: CASSLDSTGYTEAFF. The CDR3 DNA reads as TGTGCCAGCAGCTTGGACTCAACAGGGTACACTGAAGCTTTCTTT.